The clone carrying this TCR beta chain showed up many times. Sequence at one end of the junction differs from germline and may be a read error. TCRdb itself ran the RT-PCR reads through MiXCR, one entry per CDR3 protein. The sample consists of about a million distinct CDR3 sequences, roughly 18% of them appearing once. This CDR3 is built from 14 residues. The germline V gene has CDR1 SGHRS and CDR2 YFSETQ. The data were taken from a study of patients and donors after allogeneic stem cell transplantation. The chain employs TRBV5-1 and TRBJ2-2; no definite D call. This sequence was found in a human donor who was either an allogeneic HSCT recipient or a stem cell or donor lymphocyte infusion donor (not recorded which). It is not recorded whose cells these are; they may come from a transplant donor. Sequencing input: blood, either unsorted or a sorted T cell fraction (not recorded which). The CDR3 coding sequence is TGTGCCAGCAGTTTGGGCAGTAACACCGGGGAGCTGTTTTTT. As protein: CASSLGSNTGELFF.